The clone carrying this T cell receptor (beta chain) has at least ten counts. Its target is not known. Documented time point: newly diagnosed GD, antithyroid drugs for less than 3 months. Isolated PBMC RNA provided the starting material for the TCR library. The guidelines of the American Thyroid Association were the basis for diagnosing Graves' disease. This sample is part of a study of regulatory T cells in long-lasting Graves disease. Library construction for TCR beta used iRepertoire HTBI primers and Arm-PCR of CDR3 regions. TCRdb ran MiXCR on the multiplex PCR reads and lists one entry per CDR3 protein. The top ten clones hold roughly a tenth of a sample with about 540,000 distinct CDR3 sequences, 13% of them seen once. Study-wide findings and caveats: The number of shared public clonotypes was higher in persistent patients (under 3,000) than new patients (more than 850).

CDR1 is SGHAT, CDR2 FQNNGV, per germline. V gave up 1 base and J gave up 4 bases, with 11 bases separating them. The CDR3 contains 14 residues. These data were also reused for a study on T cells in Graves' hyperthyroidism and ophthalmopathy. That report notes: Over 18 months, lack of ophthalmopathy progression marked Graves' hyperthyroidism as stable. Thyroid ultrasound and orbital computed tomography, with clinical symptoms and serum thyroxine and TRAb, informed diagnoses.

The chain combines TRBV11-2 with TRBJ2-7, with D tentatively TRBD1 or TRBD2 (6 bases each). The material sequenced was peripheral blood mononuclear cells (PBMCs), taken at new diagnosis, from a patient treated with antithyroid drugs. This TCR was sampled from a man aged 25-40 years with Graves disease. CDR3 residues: CASSLGRGPYEQYF. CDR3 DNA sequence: TGTGCCAGCAGCTTAGGTCGGGGGCCGTACGAGCAGTACTTC.